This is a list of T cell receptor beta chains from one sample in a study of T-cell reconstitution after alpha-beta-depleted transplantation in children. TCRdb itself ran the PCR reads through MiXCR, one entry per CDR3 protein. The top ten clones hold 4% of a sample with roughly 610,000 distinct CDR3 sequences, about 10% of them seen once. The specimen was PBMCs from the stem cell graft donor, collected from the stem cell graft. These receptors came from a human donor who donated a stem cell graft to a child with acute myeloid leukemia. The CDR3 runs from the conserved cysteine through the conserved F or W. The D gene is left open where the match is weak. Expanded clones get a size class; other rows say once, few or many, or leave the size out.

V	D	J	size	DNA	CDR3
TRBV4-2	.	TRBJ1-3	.	TGTGCCAGCCCGGTCCCCTCTGGAAACACCATATATTTT	CASPVPSGNTIYF
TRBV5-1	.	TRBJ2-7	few	TGCGCCAGCAGCCTCCGGGACCACAGCTACGAGCAGTACTTC	CASSLRDHSYEQYF
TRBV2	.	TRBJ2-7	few	TGTGCCAGCAGTGTTTTCGAGCAGTACTTC	CASSVFEQYF
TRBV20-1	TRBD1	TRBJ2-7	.	TGCAGTACTAACCGGGACAGGAGCTACGAGCAGTACTTC	CSTNRDRSYEQYF
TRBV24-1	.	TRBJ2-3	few	TGTGCCACCAGTGATCCGAAGGGGGTTACAGATACGCAGTATTTT	CATSDPKGVTDTQYF
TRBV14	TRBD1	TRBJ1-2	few	TGTGCCAGCAGCCAAGATGGGGGACAGGGAGGTGGCTACACCTTC	CASSQDGGQGGGYTF
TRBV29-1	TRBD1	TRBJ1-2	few	TGCAGCGTAGCTCTCGGCCGGGACAGTGTCTATGGCTACACCTTC	CSVALGRDSVYGYTF
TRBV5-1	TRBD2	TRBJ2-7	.	TGCGCCAGCAGCTCCATAACTAGCGGACCCTACGAGCAGTACTTC	CASSSITSGPYEQYF
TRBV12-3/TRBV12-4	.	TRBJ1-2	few	TGTGCCAGCAGTCTATTTCGGGGTGATGGCTACACCTTC	CASSLFRGDGYTF
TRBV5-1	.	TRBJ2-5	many	TGCGCCAGCAGCTTGGGGCCTCGGGACGGTCAAGAGACCCAGTACTTC	CASSLGPRDGQETQYF
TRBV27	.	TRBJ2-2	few	TGTGCCAGCAGTTTACGGGCTTGGAACACCGGGGAGCTGTTTTTT	CASSLRAWNTGELFF
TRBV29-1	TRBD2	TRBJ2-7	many	TGCAGCGGATCTTACACTAGCGGGAGAGGATACGAGCAGTACTTC	CSGSYTSGRGYEQYF
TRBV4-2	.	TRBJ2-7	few	TGTGCCAGCAGCCAGGGAGGAAGACAGAGCTCCTACGAACAGTACTTC	CASSQGGRQSSYEQYF
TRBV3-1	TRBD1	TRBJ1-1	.	TGTGCCAGCAGCCACCGTAGTTGGTGGGGACAGGGAACTGAAGCTTTCTTT	CASSHRSWWGQGTEAFF
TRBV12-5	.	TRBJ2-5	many	TGTGCTAGTGGTAACTCTTTGGGGCGGGACCAAGAGACCCAGTACTTC	CASGNSLGRDQETQYF
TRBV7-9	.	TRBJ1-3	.	TGTGCCAGCACGGCCGGGGACTCTGGAAACACCATATATTTT	CASTAGDSGNTIYF
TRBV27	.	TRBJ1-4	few	TGTGCCAGCAGTTTTGTCGGACAAGGAGAAAAACTGTTTTTT	CASSFVGQGEKLFF
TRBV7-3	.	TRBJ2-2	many	TGTGCCAGCAGCTTAAGCGAACTGGGTCGGCTCTTGAACACCGGGGAGCTGTTTTTT	CASSLSELGRLLNTGELFF
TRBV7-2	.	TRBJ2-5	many	TGTGCCAGCCAAGCGGGAGAGACCCAGTACTTC	CASQAGETQYF
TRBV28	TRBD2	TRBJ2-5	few	TGTGCCAGCAGTTTATTTGCTAGCGGGGGGAAAGAGACCCAGTACTTC	CASSLFASGGKETQYF
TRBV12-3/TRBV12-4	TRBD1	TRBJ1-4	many	TGTGCCAGCAGCCTGACAGGGGTCGGGGAAAAACTGTTTTTT	CASSLTGVGEKLFF
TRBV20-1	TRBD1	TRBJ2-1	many	TGCAGTGCTAGACCGATTACAGGGGGCCTTTACAATGAGCAGTTCTTC	CSARPITGGLYNEQFF
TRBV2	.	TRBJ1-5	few	TGTGCCAGCAGTGAATGGCAGGGTAGGAATCAGCCCCAGCATTTT	CASSEWQGRNQPQHF
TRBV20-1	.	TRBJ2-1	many	TGCAGTGCTGGGAGGAGGACCTACAATGAGCAGTTCTTC	CSAGRRTYNEQFF
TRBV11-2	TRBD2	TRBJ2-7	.	TGTGCCAGCAGCTATGCCGGGACAGAGATACTAGCGGGAGACGAGCAGTACTTC	CASSYAGTEILAGDEQYF
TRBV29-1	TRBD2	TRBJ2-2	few	TGCAGCGGCGGGGGGGTTAACACCGGGGAGCTGTTTTTT	CSGGGVNTGELFF
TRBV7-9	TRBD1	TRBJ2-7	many	TGTGCCAGCAGCTTCGAGGGGGCCTATTCCTACGAGCAGTACTTC	CASSFEGAYSYEQYF
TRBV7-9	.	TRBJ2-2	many	TGTGCCAGCAGCTCCCTTTCGACCGGGGAGCTGTTTTTT	CASSSLSTGELFF